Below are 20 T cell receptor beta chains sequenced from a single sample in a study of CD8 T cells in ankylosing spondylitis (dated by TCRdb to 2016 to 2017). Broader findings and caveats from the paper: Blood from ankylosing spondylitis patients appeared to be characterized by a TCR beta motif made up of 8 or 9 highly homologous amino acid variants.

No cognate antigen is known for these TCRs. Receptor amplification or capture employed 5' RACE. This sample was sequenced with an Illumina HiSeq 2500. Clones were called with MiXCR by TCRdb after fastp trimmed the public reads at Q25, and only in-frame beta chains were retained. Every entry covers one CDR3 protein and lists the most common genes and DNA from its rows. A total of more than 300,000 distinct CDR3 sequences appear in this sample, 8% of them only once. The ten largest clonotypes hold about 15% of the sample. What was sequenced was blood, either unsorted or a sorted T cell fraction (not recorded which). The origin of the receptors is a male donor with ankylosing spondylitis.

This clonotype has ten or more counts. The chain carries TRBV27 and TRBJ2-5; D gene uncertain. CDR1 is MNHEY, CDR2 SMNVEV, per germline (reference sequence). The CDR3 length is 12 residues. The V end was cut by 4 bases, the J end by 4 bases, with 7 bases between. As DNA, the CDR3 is TGTGCCAGCAGTTCCCCCGGAGAGACCCAGTACTTC. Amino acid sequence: CASSSPGETQYF.

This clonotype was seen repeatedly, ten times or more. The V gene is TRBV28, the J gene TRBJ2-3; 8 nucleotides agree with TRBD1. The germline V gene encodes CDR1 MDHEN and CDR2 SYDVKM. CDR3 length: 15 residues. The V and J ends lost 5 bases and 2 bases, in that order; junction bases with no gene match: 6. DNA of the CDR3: TGTGCCAGCAGTCCTACAGGGGGTTTCACAGATACGCAGTATTTT. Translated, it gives CASSPTGGFTDTQYF.

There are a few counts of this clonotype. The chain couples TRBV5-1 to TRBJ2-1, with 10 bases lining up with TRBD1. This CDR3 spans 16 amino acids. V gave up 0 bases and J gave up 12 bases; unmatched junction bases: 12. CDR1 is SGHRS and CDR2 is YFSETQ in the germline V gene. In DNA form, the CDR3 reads TGCGCCAGCAGCTTGGCCGAGGGACAGGGGTCCTATGGGCAGTTCTTC. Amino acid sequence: CASSLAEGQGSYGQFF.

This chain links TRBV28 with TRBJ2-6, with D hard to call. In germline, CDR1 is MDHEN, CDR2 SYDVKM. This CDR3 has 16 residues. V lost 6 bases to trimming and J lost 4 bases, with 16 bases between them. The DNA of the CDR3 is TGTGCCAGCAGAACTCCCGGTTCGTGGGGGGCCAACGTCCTGACTTTC. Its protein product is CASRTPGSWGANVLTF. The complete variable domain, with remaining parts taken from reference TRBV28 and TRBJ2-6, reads DVKVTQSSRYLVKRTGEKVFLECVQDMDHENMFWYRQDPGLGLRLIYFSYDVKMKEKGDIPEGYSVSREKKERFSLILESASTNQTSMYLCASRTPGSWGANVLTFGAGSRLTVL.

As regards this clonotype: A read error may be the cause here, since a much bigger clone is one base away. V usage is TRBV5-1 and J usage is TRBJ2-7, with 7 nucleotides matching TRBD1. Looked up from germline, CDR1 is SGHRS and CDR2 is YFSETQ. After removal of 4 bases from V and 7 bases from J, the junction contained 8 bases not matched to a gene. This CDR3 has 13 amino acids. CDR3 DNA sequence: TGCGCCAGCAGCCCTGGGACAGCCCCAGAGCAGTACTTC. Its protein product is CASSPGTAPEQYF. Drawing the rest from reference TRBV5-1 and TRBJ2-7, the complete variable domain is KAGVTQTPRYLIKTRGQQVTLSCSPISGHRSVSWYQQTPGQGLQFLFEYFSETQRNKGNFPGRFSGRQFSNSRSEMNVSTLELGDSALYLCASSPGTAPEQYFGPGTRLTVT.

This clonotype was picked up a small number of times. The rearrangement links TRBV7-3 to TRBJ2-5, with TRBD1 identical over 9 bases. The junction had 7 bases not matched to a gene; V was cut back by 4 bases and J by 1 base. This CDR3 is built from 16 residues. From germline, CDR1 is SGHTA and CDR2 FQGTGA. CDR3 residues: CASSSGTGITQETQYF. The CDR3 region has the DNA TGTGCCAGCAGCTCTGGGACAGGGATTACCCAAGAGACCCAGTACTTC.

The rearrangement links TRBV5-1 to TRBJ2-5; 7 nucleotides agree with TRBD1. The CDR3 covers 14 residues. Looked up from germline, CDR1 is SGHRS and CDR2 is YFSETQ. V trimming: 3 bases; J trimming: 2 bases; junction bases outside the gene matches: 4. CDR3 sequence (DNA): TGCGCCAGCAGCTGGGGGACAGCACAAGAGACCCAGTACTTC. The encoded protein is CASSWGTAQETQYF.

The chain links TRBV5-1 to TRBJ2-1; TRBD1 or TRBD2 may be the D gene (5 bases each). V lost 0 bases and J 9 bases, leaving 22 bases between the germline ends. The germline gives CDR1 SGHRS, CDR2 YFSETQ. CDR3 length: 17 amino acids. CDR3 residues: CASSLGGTLHFLSEQFF. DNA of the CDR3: TGCGCCAGCAGCTTGGGGGGGACCCTGCATTTTCTAAGTGAGCAGTTCTTC.

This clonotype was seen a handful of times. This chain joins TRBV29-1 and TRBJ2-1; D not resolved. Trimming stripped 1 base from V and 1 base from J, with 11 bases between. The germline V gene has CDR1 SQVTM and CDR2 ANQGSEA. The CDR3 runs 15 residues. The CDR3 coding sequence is TGCAGCGTTGAAGGGAAGGCCAATTCCTACAATGAGCAGTTCTTC. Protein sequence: CSVEGKANSYNEQFF.

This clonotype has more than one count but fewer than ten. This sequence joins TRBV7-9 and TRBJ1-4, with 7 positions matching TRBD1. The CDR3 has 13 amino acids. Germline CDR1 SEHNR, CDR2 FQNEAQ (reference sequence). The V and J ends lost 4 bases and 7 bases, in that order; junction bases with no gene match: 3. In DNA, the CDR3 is TGTGCCAGCAGCTCGGGACAGCTTGAAAAACTGTTTTTT. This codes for CASSSGQLEKLFF.

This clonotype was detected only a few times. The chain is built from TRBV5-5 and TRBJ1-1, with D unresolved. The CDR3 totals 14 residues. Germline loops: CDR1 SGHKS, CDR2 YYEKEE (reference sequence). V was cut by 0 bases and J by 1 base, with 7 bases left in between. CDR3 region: CASSLVGANTEAFF. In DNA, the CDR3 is TGTGCCAGCAGCTTGGTAGGAGCGAACACTGAAGCTTTCTTT.

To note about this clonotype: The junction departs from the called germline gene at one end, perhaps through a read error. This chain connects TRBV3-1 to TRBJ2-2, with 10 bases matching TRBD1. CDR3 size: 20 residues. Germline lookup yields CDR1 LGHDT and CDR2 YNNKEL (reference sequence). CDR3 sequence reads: CTSSHPFGTGAFFGTGELFF. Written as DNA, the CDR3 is TGTACCAGCAGCCACCCCTTCGGGACAGGGGCGTTCTTTGGCACCGGGGAGCTGTTTTTT.

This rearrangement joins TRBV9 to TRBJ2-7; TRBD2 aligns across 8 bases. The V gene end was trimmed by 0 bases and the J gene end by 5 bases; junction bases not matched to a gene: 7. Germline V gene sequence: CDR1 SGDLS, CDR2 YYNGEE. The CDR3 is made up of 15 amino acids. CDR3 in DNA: TGTGCCAGCAGCGTAGTCCCAGCGGGAGAGGACGAGCAGTACTTC. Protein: CASSVVPAGEDEQYF.

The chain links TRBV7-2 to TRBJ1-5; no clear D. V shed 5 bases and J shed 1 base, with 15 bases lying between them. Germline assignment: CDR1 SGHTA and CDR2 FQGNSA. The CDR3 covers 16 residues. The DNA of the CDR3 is TGTGCCAGCAGCCCGACTGCTACCATAAGCAATCAGCCCCAGCATTTT. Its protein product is CASSPTATISNQPQHF.

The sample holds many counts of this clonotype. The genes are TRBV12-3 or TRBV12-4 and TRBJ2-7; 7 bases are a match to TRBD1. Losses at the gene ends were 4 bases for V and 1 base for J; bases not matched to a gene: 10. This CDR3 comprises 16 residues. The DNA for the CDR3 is TGTGCCAGCAGTTCCCTAAGACAGGGATTTTCCTACGAGCAGTACTTC. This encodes CASSSLRQGFSYEQYF.

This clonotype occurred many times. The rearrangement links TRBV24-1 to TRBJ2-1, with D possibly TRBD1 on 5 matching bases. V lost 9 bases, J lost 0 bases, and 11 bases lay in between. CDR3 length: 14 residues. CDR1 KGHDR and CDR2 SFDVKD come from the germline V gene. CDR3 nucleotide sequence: TGTGCCACCCGTCCGCAGGGCTCCTACAATGAGCAGTTCTTC. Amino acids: CATRPQGSYNEQFF.

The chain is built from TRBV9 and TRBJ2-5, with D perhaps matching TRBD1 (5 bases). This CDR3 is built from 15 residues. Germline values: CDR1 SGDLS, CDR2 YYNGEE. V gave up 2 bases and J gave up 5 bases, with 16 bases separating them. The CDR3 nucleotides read TGTGCCAGCAGCGTTGTTAGTGGGGCATGGGAGACCCAGTACTTC. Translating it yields CASSVVSGAWETQYF.

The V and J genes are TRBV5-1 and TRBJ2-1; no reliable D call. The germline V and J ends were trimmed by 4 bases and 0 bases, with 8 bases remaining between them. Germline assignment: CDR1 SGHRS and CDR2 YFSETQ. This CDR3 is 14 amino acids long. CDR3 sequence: CASSDGSSYNEQFF. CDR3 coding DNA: TGCGCCAGCAGCGACGGAAGCTCCTACAATGAGCAGTTCTTC.

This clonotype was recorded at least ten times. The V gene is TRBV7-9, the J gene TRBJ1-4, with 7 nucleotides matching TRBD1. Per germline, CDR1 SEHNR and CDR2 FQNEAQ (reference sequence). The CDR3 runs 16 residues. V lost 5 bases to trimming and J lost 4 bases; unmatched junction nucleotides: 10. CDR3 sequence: CASSLRQGTDNEKLFF. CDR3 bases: TGTGCCAGCAGCCTACGACAGGGAACGGATAATGAAAAACTGTTTTTT. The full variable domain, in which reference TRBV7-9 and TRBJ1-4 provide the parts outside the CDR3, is DTGVSQNPRHKITKRGQNVTFRCDPISEHNRLYWYRQTLGQGPEFLTYFQNEAQLEKSRLLSDRFSAERPKGSFSTLEIQRTEQGDSAMYLCASSLRQGTDNEKLFFGSGTQLSVL.

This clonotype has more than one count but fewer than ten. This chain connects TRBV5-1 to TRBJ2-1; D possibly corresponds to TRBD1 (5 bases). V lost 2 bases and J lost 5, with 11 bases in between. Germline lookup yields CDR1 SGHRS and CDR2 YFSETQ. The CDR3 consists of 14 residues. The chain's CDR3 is CASSFSRGNNEQFF. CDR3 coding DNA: TGCGCCAGCAGCTTTAGTAGGGGTAACAATGAGCAGTTCTTC.